These 19 T cell receptor beta chains came from one sample sequenced in a study of blood T cells in healthy people across ages (dated by TCRdb to between 2014 and 2016). Libraries were made using 5' RACE. Sequencing took place on an Illumina HiSeq 2500. The second PCR ran for roughly 6 to 11 cycles and used a J-beta primer mix along with a sample-barcoded 5' primer. Using fastp at Q25 and MiXCR, TCRdb reprocessed the public reads and kept productive beta chains. Rows merge per CDR3 protein into single entries with the most common DNA and genes. This sample holds more than 1,000,000 distinct CDR3 sequences; around 27% were observed only once. Together, the top ten hold about 0.8% of the sample. Separately, the same data were catalogued under a study of T cells of mothers and their children.

Material: blood. These TCRs come from a girl aged 2 to 9 in good health.

This rearrangement joins TRBV12-3 or TRBV12-4 to TRBJ2-5, with TRBD2 as a possible D gene (5 bases). The DNA matches TRBJ2-1 better at its end, which makes the J call doubtful. The CDR3 is 14 residues long. The CDR3 loop is CASSLSLAGDEQFF. The CDR3 DNA sequence: TGTGCCAGCAGTTTAAGCCTAGCCGGCGATGAGCAGTTCTTC.

This clonotype was counted at least ten times. This rearrangement joins TRBV7-2 to TRBJ2-5, with 7 positions matching TRBD1. The J call may be incorrect, as the DNA end agrees better with TRBJ2-7. The germline CDR1 and CDR2 sequences are SGHTA and FQGNSA. The CDR3 consists of 15 residues. The DNA for the CDR3 is TGTGCCAGCAGCTTAGAGGGGGCGGATTTCTACGAGCAGTACTTC. It yields the protein CASSLEGADFYEQYF.

V is TRBV20-1 and J is TRBJ1-5; 8 positions match TRBD1. The CDR3 runs 16 residues. Trimming took 2 bases from V and 0 from J; bases not matched to a gene: 6. Looked up from germline, CDR1 is DFQATT and CDR2 is SNEGSKA (reference sequence). CDR3 in amino acids: CSARPTGAYSNQPQHF. As DNA, the CDR3 is TGCAGTGCTAGACCGACAGGGGCATATAGCAATCAGCCCCAGCATTTT.

This clonotype was seen a handful of times. V usage is TRBV7-3 and J usage is TRBJ2-5, with 11 nucleotides matching TRBD2. With the DNA end fitting TRBJ2-1 better, the J assignment may be wrong. The CDR3 has 15 residues. Per the germline V gene, CDR1 is SGHTA and CDR2 is FQGTGA. The CDR3, as DNA: TGTGCCAGCAGCCTCGTAGCGGGAGGGGTTAGTGAGCAGTTCTTC. Protein: CASSLVAGGVSEQFF.

The chain recombines TRBV12-5 with TRBJ2-5; no definite D call. CDR3 length: 12 amino acids. Germline CDR1 LGHNT, CDR2 FRNRAP. Trimming removed 1 base at V and 3 bases at J, with 3 bases between. The CDR3: CASGLAKETQYF. CDR3 sequence (DNA): TGTGCTAGTGGTTTGGCCAAAGAGACCCAGTACTTC.

The rearrangement joins TRBV28 to TRBJ2-5, with TRBD2 as a possible D gene (6 bases). The CDR3 totals 15 residues. CDR1 is MDHEN and CDR2 is SYDVKM in the germline V gene. The V end lost 6 bases, the J end lost 3 bases, and 17 bases lay between the germline ends. The CDR3 protein is CASSPSGGKKETQYF. For the CDR3, the DNA is TGTGCCAGCAGCCCTTCTGGAGGGAAAAAAGAGACCCAGTACTTC.

This clonotype appeared a few times. The chain couples TRBV11-3 to TRBJ2-1, with 7 bases identical to TRBD2. Germline lookup yields CDR1 SGHNT and CDR2 YENEEA. The V gene end was trimmed by 1 base and the J gene end by 6 bases; junction bases not matched to a gene: 3. The CDR3 is 14 residues long. The CDR3 region has the DNA TGTGCCAGCAGCTTAGTGCGGGGGAGCAATGAGCAGTTCTTC. Protein sequence: CASSLVRGSNEQFF.

The chain carries TRBV29-1 and TRBJ2-7; the D is unclear. The CDR3 is made up of 13 amino acids. CDR1 is SQVTM and CDR2 is ANQGSEA in the germline V gene. The germline V and J ends were trimmed by 4 bases and 5 bases, with 15 bases remaining between them. The CDR3 DNA is TGCAGCGTTGTACCTATCCTAGGTGACGAGCAGTACTTC. Protein sequence: CSVVPILGDEQYF.

The rearrangement joins TRBV12-5 to TRBJ2-3; D is uncertain. The CDR3 is made up of 16 amino acids. Trimming pared 0 bases from V and 0 bases from J, leaving 10 bases between. Germline V gene lookup returns CDR1 LGHNT and CDR2 FRNRAP. This CDR3 reads CASGLVLVESTDTQYF. The CDR3 DNA reads TGTGCTAGTGGTTTGGTACTGGTGGAGAGCACAGATACGCAGTATTTT.

This clonotype was observed a few times. The chain joins TRBV7-2 to TRBJ2-2; TRBD1 might be the D (6 bases). Germline CDR1 SGHTA, CDR2 FQGNSA. CDR3 length: 16 amino acids. Trimming removed 3 bases from V and 1 base from J, with 12 bases in between. CDR3 sequence reads: CASSFRPGQNTGELFF. The CDR3 coding sequence is TGTGCCAGCAGCTTTAGGCCGGGACAGAACACCGGGGAGCTGTTTTTT.

This clonotype was seen a few times. This chain links TRBV12-5 with TRBJ2-5; the D is unclear. The CDR3 is 12 residues long. Germline V CDR1 and CDR2: LGHNT, FRNRAP. V was trimmed by 6 bases and J by 4 bases, leaving 9 bases between them. CDR3 bases: TGTGCTAGTGGAGGTGGAACAGAGACCCAGTACTTC. Its translation: CASGGGTETQYF. Filled out from reference TRBV12-5 and TRBJ2-5, the complete variable domain reads DARVTQTPRHKVTEMGQEVTMRCQPILGHNTVFWYRQTMMQGLELLAYFRNRAPLDDSGMPKDRFSAEMPDATLATLKIQPSEPRDSAVYFCASGGGTETQYFGPGTRLLVL.

This CDR3 reads CASSRTIAEQYF. CDR3 bases: TGTGCCAGCAGCCGGACCATCGCCGAGCAGTACTTC. The chain carries TRBV3-1 and TRBJ2-7, with D unclear. V dropped 4 bases and J dropped 6 bases, with 10 bases sitting between them. CDR1 LGHDT and CDR2 YNNKEL come from the germline V gene (reference sequence). This CDR3 is built from 12 residues.

The V call is TRBV20-1, the J call TRBJ2-3; TRBD2 matches at 7 bases. V trimming: 0 bases; J trimming: 2 bases; junction bases outside the gene matches: 14. This CDR3 has 18 residues. Germline-derived CDR1 and CDR2 are DFQATT and SNEGSKA (reference sequence). The CDR3 region is CSARDWAGDSTYTDTQYF. The CDR3 nucleotides are TGCAGTGCTAGAGATTGGGCGGGAGACTCAACATACACAGATACGCAGTATTTT.

The chain links TRBV5-1 to TRBJ2-5; D is undetermined. The J call is doubtful: the DNA matches TRBJ2-7 better. Germline CDR1 and CDR2: SGHRS and YFSETQ. The CDR3 is 15 amino acids. CDR3 bases: TGCGCCAGCAGCTTGATGGGGATGCCCTCCTACGAGCAGTACTTC. Its translation: CASSLMGMPSYEQYF.

The chain combines TRBV29-1 with TRBJ2-2; D not resolved. The CDR3 spans 11 residues. Looked up from germline, CDR1 is SQVTM and CDR2 is ANQGSEA. Trimming removed 3 bases at V and 5 bases at J, with 4 bases between. DNA of the CDR3: TGCAGCGTTGATTTGACCGGGGAGCTGTTTTTT. Encoded protein: CSVDLTGELFF.

The gene calls are TRBV29-1 and TRBJ2-5, with a possible D match to TRBD1 (6 bases). The J call may be faulty, since TRBJ2-1 better matches the DNA end. This CDR3 has 11 residues. CDR1 SQVTM and CDR2 ANQGSEA come from the germline V gene. CDR3 nucleotides: TGCAGCTCTAACAGGGACGGCGCGCAGTTCTTC. It translates to CSSNRDGAQFF.

This clonotype has only a few counts. One end of the junction does not line up with germline, which may come from a read error. The chain couples TRBV10-2 to TRBJ1-1; D is possibly TRBD1 (5 bases). This CDR3 comprises 15 residues. Germline CDR1 is WSHSY and CDR2 is SAAADI. CDR3 region: CASRESGTGFTEAFF. The CDR3 region has the DNA TGCGCCAGCAGGGAGTCTGGGACGGGGTTTACTGAAGCTTTCTTT.

The V and J genes are TRBV4-2 and TRBJ2-5; D not resolved. The DNA end is more similar to TRBJ2-7, so the J call may be wrong. There are 14 residues in the CDR3. Germline V gene sequence: CDR1 LGHNA, CDR2 YNFKEQ. In nucleotides, the CDR3 is TGTGCCAGCAGCCAAGATGGGGAAACCTACGAGCAGTACTTC. Protein sequence: CASSQDGETYEQYF.

J is TRBJ2-5 and V is TRBV4-1; D gene unclear. The end of the DNA aligns better with TRBJ2-7, so the J call may be wrong. The CDR3 is 14 residues long. From germline, CDR1 is MGHRA and CDR2 YSYEKL. The CDR3 reads CASSQMSTPYEQYF. In DNA, the CDR3 is TGCGCCAGCAGCCAAATGTCCACCCCCTACGAGCAGTACTTC.